Following are 18 T cell receptor beta chains from one sample sequenced in a study of metastatic and nonmetastatic thyroid tumors. Patients underwent thyroid surgery, and none had received any treatment before it. TCRdb ran MiXCR on the PCR reads. The repertoire holds about 18,000 clones, with 29% as singletons. The sample taken for sequencing was tumor tissue. Receptor source: a female donor with papillary thyroid cancer or a benign thyroid nodule (not recorded which). Some clones in this sample may be carry-over from other donors' samples.

This clone was detected only a few times. The rearrangement links TRBV19 to TRBJ1-1; weak D call: TRBD1 (6 bases). With 4 bases removed from V and 4 bases from J, the gap between germline ends came to 10 bases. The V gene's germline CDR1 is LNHDA and CDR2 SQIVND (reference sequence). The CDR3 runs 13 residues. As DNA, the CDR3 is TGTGCCAGTAGTAACAGGGCCTGCACTGAAGCTTTCTTT. This translates into CASSNRACTEAFF.

This clone was detected only a few times. This chain joins TRBV19 and TRBJ2-7, with D uncertain. V gave up 5 bases and J gave up 5 bases, with 16 bases separating them. Looked up from germline, CDR1 is LNHDA and CDR2 is SQIVND (reference sequence). CDR3 size: 14 residues. CDR3 loop: CASSAKIVGHEQYF. CDR3 bases: TGTGCCAGTAGTGCCAAAATCGTAGGTCACGAGCAGTACTTC.

The chain combines TRBV6-1 with TRBJ2-3, with no clear D. This CDR3 contains 15 residues. Deletions cut 3 bases from V and 6 bases from J, with 16 bases between. Germline loops: CDR1 MNHNS, CDR2 SASEGT. DNA for the CDR3: TGTGCCAGCAGTGAGGAAACCGGTAGCTGGGATACGCAGTATTTT. The encoded protein is CASSEETGSWDTQYF.

Many counts were recorded for this clone. V and J are TRBV28 and TRBJ2-1; TRBD2 aligns across 10 bases. The CDR3 contains 15 residues. With V trimmed by 5 bases and J by 2 bases, 3 bases remained unmatched. Germline CDR1 reads MDHEN; CDR2 reads SYDVKM. This chain's CDR3 is CASSGTSVTYNEQFF. In DNA form, the CDR3 reads TGTGCCAGCAGTGGGACTAGCGTCACCTACAATGAGCAGTTCTTC.

The genes are TRBV27 and TRBJ2-7; D remains unclear. The V gene's germline CDR1 is MNHEY and CDR2 SMNVEV (reference sequence). With 3 bases removed from V and 2 bases from J, the gap between germline ends came to 11 bases. This CDR3 has 14 residues. DNA of the CDR3: TGTGCCAGCAGTTTTTCAGGTTTAACCTACGAGCAGTACTTC. This sequence encodes CASSFSGLTYEQYF.

This clone has a handful of counts. The chain employs TRBV6-1 and TRBJ2-6, with D unresolved. Germline V lookup: CDR1 MNHNS, CDR2 SASEGT. Trimming cost V 6 bases and J 2 bases, with 11 bases left between them. The CDR3 contains 15 residues. The CDR3 here is CASRPTAAGANVLTF. The CDR3 DNA follows: TGTGCCAGCAGACCTACAGCAGCTGGGGCCAACGTCCTGACTTTC.

The V call is TRBV30, the J call TRBJ1-4; a weak D match, TRBD1 (6 bases). Germline CDR1 and CDR2: GTSNPN and SVGIG (reference sequence). CDR3 length: 13 residues. Trimming removed 4 bases at V and 7 bases at J, with 13 bases between. The CDR3 DNA is TGTGCCTGGACAACAGGGACAAGTGAAAAACTGTTTTTT. Translating it yields CAWTTGTSEKLFF. The entire variable domain, with the rest obtained from reference TRBV30 and TRBJ1-4, is as follows: SQTIHQWPATLVQPVGSPLSLECTVEGTSNPNLYWYRQAAGRGLQLLFYSVGIGQISSEVPQNLSASRPQDRQFILSSKKLLLSDSGFYLCAWTTGTSEKLFFGSGTQLSVL.

This chain connects TRBV20-1 to TRBJ2-6, with a possible D match to TRBD2 (5 bases). The germline V gene encodes CDR1 DFQATT and CDR2 SNEGSKA (reference sequence). V lost 6 bases and J 2 bases, leaving 11 bases between the germline ends. The CDR3 runs to 14 residues. CDR3 amino acids: CSAWPGTGANVLTF. In nucleotides, the CDR3 is TGCAGTGCCTGGCCGGGGACTGGGGCCAACGTCCTGACTTTC.

This clone appeared many times. It may be a read error: a sequence one base away is much more abundant. The sample has other DNA sequences that encode this CDR3 too. The CDR3 loop is CASSWGRGQETQYF. In DNA form, the CDR3 reads TGTGCCAGCAGCTGGGGCAGGGGCCAAGAGACCCAGTATTTC. The chain carries TRBV5-8 and TRBJ2-5; TRBD1 might be the D (6 bases). This CDR3 has 14 residues. The germline V gene encodes CDR1 SGHTS and CDR2 YDEGEE.

V usage is TRBV5-1 and J usage is TRBJ2-7; 13 bases fit TRBD2. With V trimmed by 3 bases and J by 3 bases, 3 bases remained unmatched. The length of the CDR3 is 15 residues. Germline V CDR1 and CDR2: SGHRS, YFSETQ. The CDR3 DNA is TGCGCCAGCAGCTCCCGGACTAGCGGGAGCTACGAGCAGTACTTC. Its protein is CASSSRTSGSYEQYF.

By share, this clone counts as medium-sized. This chain links TRBV6-2 or TRBV6-3 with TRBJ2-7; D not certain. The germline gives CDR1 MNHEY, CDR2 SVGEGT. V lost 7 bases and J lost 5, with 18 bases in between. The CDR3 runs to 14 residues. The CDR3 spells CASNNPRSLNEQYF. Here the CDR3 DNA reads TGTGCCAGCAATAACCCTCGGAGTCTGAACGAGCAGTACTTC.

In its sample, this clone was seen many times. This sample also contains other DNA sequences that code for the same CDR3. The V gene is TRBV11-1, the J gene TRBJ2-1; D unclear. The CDR3 loop spans 12 amino acids. The germline V gene encodes CDR1 SGHAT and CDR2 FQDESV (reference sequence). The V end lost 3 bases, the J end lost 4 bases, and 4 bases lay between the germline ends. In DNA form, the CDR3 reads TGTGCCAGCAGCTTGTGGTACAATGAGCAGTTCTTC. The encoded protein is CASSLWYNEQFF. Based on the CDR3 plus reference TRBV11-1 and TRBJ2-1, the full variable domain is EAEVAQSPRYKITEKSQAVAFWCDPISGHATLYWYRQILGQGPELLVQFQDESVVDDSQLPKDRFSAERLKGVDSTLKIQPAELGDSAMYLCASSLWYNEQFFGPGTRLTVL.

A word on this clone: Other DNA sequences in this specimen translate into the identical CDR3. This chain joins TRBV6-2 or TRBV6-3 and TRBJ2-7, with D perhaps assigned TRBD1 or TRBD2 (5 bases each). Trimming took off 0 bases at V and 0 bases at J, with 9 bases between the two ends. The CDR3 has 15 residues. The germline gives CDR1 MNHEY, CDR2 SVGEGT. In nucleotides, the CDR3 is TGTGCCAGCAGTTACTCGGGGGAAAGCTCCTACGAGCAGTACTTC. Translated, it gives CASSYSGESSYEQYF.

The CDR3 bases are TGTGCCAGCAGTACAGAGTTATACAATGAGCAGTTCTTC. It translates to CASSTELYNEQFF. This rearrangement joins TRBV2 to TRBJ2-1; the D is unclear. The germline V gene encodes CDR1 SNHLY and CDR2 FYNNEI. Between the trimmed V and J ends, which lost 5 bases and 4 bases, there was a span of 9 bases. The CDR3 consists of 13 residues.

This clone counts as medium-sized. Here the CDR3 DNA reads TGTGCCAGCAGTTCCGACAGGATGAACACCGGGGAGCTGTTTTTT. Translated, it gives CASSSDRMNTGELFF. The rearrangement joins TRBV2 to TRBJ2-2; TRBD1 might be the D (6 bases). CDR1 is SNHLY, CDR2 FYNNEI, per germline. Trimming left V 5 bases short and J 1 base short, with 11 bases between. The CDR3 is made up of 15 amino acids.

This clone was detected many times. In the same sample, other DNA sequences code for this CDR3. The chain joins TRBV7-3 to TRBJ2-1, with D unresolved. CDR1 is SGHTA, CDR2 FQGTGA, per germline. V lost 2 bases and J 0 bases, leaving 8 bases between the germline ends. This CDR3 contains 15 residues. The CDR3 protein is CASSLGPSSYNEQFF. The CDR3 DNA reads as TGTGCCAGCAGCTTAGGTCCGAGCTCCTACAATGAGCAGTTCTTC.

The chain has TRBV28 and TRBJ1-3, with D possibly being TRBD1 (5 bases). The CDR3 runs 16 residues. Germline loops: CDR1 MDHEN, CDR2 SYDVKM. Between the trimmed V and J ends, which lost 2 bases and 4 bases, there was a span of 15 bases. CDR3 nucleotide sequence: TGTGCCAGCAGTTTAGGGGGAGGGGTCGCCGGAAACACCATATATTTT. Translation: CASSLGGGVAGNTIYF.

Many counts were recorded for this clone. The chain carries TRBV5-4 and TRBJ2-4; tentative D call: TRBD1 (5 bases). Trimming took 3 bases from V and 0 from J, leaving 22 bases between them. CDR1 is SGHNT, CDR2 YYREEE, per germline (reference sequence). The length of the CDR3 is 19 residues. The CDR3 protein is CASSSRLGVEVLAKNIQYF. The CDR3 DNA follows: TGTGCCAGCAGCTCGCGGTTAGGGGTGGAAGTTCTAGCCAAAAACATTCAGTACTTC.